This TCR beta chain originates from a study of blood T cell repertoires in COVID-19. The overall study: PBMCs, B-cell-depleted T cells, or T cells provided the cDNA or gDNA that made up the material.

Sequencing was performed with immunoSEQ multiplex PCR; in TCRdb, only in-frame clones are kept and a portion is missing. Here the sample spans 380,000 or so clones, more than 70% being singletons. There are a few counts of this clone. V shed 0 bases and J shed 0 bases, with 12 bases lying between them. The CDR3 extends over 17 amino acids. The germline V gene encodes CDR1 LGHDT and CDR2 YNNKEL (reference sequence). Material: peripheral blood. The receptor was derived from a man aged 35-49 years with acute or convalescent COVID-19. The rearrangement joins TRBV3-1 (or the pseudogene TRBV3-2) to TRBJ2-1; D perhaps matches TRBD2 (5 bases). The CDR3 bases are TGTGCCAGCAGCCAAGATACGGGAATAAGCTCCTACAATGAGCAGTTCTTC. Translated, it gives CASSQDTGISSYNEQFF.